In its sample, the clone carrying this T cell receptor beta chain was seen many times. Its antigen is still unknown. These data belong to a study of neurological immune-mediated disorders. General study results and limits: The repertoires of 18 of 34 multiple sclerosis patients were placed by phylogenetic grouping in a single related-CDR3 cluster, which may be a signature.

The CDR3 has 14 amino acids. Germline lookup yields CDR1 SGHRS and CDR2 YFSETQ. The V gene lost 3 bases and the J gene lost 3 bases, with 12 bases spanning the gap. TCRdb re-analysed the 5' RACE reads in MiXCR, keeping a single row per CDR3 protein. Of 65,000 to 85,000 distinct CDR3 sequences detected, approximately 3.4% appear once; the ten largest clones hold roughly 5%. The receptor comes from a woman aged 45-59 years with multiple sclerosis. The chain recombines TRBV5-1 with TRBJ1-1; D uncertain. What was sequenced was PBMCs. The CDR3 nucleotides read TGCGCCAGCAGCTCCCTTGAGAGGGACACTGAAGCTTTCTTT. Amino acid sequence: CASSSLERDTEAFF.